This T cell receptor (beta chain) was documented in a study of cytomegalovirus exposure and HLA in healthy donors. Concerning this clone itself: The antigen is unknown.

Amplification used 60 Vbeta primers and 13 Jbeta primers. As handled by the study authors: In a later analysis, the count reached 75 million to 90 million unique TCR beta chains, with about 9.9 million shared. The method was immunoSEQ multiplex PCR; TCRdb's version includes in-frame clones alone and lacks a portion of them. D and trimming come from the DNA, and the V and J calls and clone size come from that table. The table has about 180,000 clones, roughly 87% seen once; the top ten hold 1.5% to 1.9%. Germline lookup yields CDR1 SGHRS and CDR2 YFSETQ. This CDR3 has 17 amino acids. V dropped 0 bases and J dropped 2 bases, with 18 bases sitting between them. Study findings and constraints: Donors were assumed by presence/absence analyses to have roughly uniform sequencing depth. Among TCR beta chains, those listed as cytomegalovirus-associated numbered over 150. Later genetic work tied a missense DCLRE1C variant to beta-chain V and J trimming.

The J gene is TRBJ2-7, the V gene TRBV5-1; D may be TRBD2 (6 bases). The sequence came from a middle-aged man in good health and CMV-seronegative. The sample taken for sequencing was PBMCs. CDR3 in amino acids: CASSLGDFRQGAYEQYF. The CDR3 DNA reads TGCGCCAGCAGCTTGGGGGACTTTAGGCAGGGTGCCTACGAGCAGTACTTC.